Each of the 20 T cell receptor beta chains below was sequenced from the same sample in a study of vaccination effects on CD4 cells after COVID-19. Expansion of antigen-specific CD4+ T cells with viral peptide pools was carried out by the ViraFEST assay before sequencing. Investigators separated out CD4+ T cells once more than nine days of culture had passed. Infection dated between March and December 2020, before the Alpha, Beta and Delta variants reached the United States. Using immunoSEQ multiplex PCR, the repertoire was profiled, and TCRdb retains in-frame clones only, with some absent. The sample includes 26,000 or so clones, 78% of them seen just once. These receptors have no known antigen. The input for sequencing was CD4+ T cells from PBMCs cultured with HCoV-NL63 spike peptides, taken before COVID-19 vaccination. These receptors all come from a human donor who had a prior SARS-CoV-2 infection.

The gene calls are TRBV15 and TRBJ1-1; TRBD1 might be the D (5 bases). CDR1 and CDR2 from the germline V gene are LNHNV and YYDKDF (reference sequence). CDR3 length equals 14 residues. V was cut by 1 base and J by 1 base, with 7 bases left in between. DNA for the CDR3: TGTGCCACCAGCAGAGTTGGGACGAACACTGAAGCTTTCTTT. Amino acid sequence: CATSRVGTNTEAFF.

The gene calls are TRBV2 and TRBJ1-5, with 9 bases matching TRBD1. Trimming at V came to 7 bases and at J to 6 bases, leaving 4 bases not matched to a gene. Germline CDR1 is SNHLY and CDR2 is FYNNEI. The length of the CDR3 is 13 residues. The CDR3 loop reads CASMTGGGQPQHF. CDR3 sequence (DNA): TGTGCCAGCATGACAGGGGGAGGTCAGCCCCAGCATTTT.

This clone was observed a few times. The CDR3 here is CASSLAGQGTYEQYF. For the CDR3, the DNA is TGTGCCAGCAGCTTAGCCGGACAGGGGACATACGAGCAGTACTTC. The chain recombines TRBV7-2 with TRBJ2-7; 9 bases align to TRBD1. The CDR3 is 15 amino acids. In germline, CDR1 is SGHTA, CDR2 FQGNSA. The junction had 4 bases not matched to a gene; V was cut back by 0 bases and J by 4 bases.

This clone has just one count. The rearrangement uses TRBV7-6 and TRBJ2-7, with D possibly being TRBD1 (5 bases). Trimming left V 1 base short and J 1 base short, with 11 bases between. The CDR3 consists of 15 residues. Per the germline V gene, CDR1 is SGHVS and CDR2 is FNYEAQ. CDR3 loop: CASSLGQHGSYEQYF. CDR3 DNA sequence: TGTGCCAGCAGCTTAGGACAGCACGGTTCCTACGAGCAGTACTTC.

The chain has TRBV6-5 and TRBJ2-7; D is ambiguous. Germline V lookup: CDR1 MNHEY, CDR2 SVGAGI. The CDR3 length is 15 residues. With 0 bases removed from V and 6 bases from J, the gap between germline ends came to 15 bases. The CDR3 region has the DNA TGTGCCAGCAGTTACTCGACCAGTTCCTCTTTCGAGCAGTACTTC. This encodes CASSYSTSSSFEQYF.

Written as DNA, the CDR3 is TGTGCCCGACGGACTAGCGGGAATCGCTACAATGAGCAGTTCTTC. It encodes CARRTSGNRYNEQFF. The rearrangement links TRBV9 to TRBJ2-1; 12 bases map to TRBD2. This CDR3 region has 15 residues. Germline CDR1 SGDLS, CDR2 YYNGEE. V shed 10 bases and J 3 bases; nucleotides not matched to a gene: 8.

The chain is built from TRBV11-2 and TRBJ2-1; TRBD2 is a possible D gene (5 bases). The CDR3 has 14 residues. Trimming stripped 3 bases from V and 6 bases from J, with 12 bases between. From germline, CDR1 is SGHAT and CDR2 FQNNGV. CDR3 sequence reads: CASSFSFGLNEQFF. CDR3 bases: TGTGCCAGCAGCTTCAGCTTCGGACTCAATGAGCAGTTCTTC. The full variable domain, in which reference TRBV11-2 and TRBJ2-1 provide the parts outside the CDR3, is EAGVAQSPRYKIIEKRQSVAFWCNPISGHATLYWYQQILGQGPKLLIQFQNNGVVDDSQLPKDRFSAERLKGVDSTLKIQPAKLEDSAVYLCASSFSFGLNEQFFGPGTRLTVL.

The V gene is TRBV11-2, the J gene TRBJ1-6; tentative D call: TRBD1 (6 bases). Trimming stripped 2 bases from V and 10 bases from J, with 9 bases between. The CDR3 totals 13 residues. In germline, CDR1 is SGHAT, CDR2 FQNNGV. The CDR3 DNA is TGTGCCAGCAGCTTATCAGGGGAATCACCCCTCCACTTT. Encoded protein: CASSLSGESPLHF.

This chain connects TRBV30 to TRBJ1-1; D call uncertain. Germline V gene sequence: CDR1 GTSNPN, CDR2 SVGIG (reference sequence). The CDR3 totals 13 residues. V lost 0 bases to trimming and J lost 6 bases, with 11 bases between them. The CDR3 DNA reads TGTGCCTGGAGTGTAGCGCTGGCCGCTGAAGCTTTCTTT. Translated, it gives CAWSVALAAEAFF.

This clone occurred once. The rearrangement joins TRBV4-2 to TRBJ2-5; 7 bases agree with TRBD2. J lost 4 bases, V lost 5 bases, and 13 bases had no gene match. Germline CDR1 is LGHNA and CDR2 is YNFKEQ. The CDR3 runs 16 residues. The CDR3, as DNA: TGTGCCAGCAGCGGGGGGGATCGGGGCGATAGAGAGACCCAGTACTTC. Translation: CASSGGDRGDRETQYF.

The chain is built from TRBV4-2 and TRBJ2-2; the match to TRBD1 covers 9 bases. The length of the CDR3 is 17 residues. V dropped 4 bases and J dropped 8; count of bases not matched to a gene: 14. In germline, CDR1 is LGHNA, CDR2 YNFKEQ. The CDR3 loop is CASSPPSGTGQTGELFF. CDR3 in DNA: TGTGCCAGCAGCCCACCCTCCGGGACAGGGCAAACGGGGGAGCTGTTTTTT.

This chain connects TRBV13 to TRBJ2-1; D gene ambiguous. This CDR3 spans 13 amino acids. CDR1 PRHDT and CDR2 FYEKMQ come from the germline V gene (reference sequence). The V end lost 5 bases, the J end lost 4 bases, and 9 bases lay between the germline ends. The CDR3 DNA reads as TGTGCCAGCAGCCGCGCGCAGTACAATGAGCAGTTCTTC. Translated: CASSRAQYNEQFF.

Here the CDR3 DNA reads TGTGCCAGCAGTCTACTAGCGGGAGCCTACAATGAGCAGTTCTTC. Translating gives CASSLLAGAYNEQFF. The gene calls are TRBV6-4 and TRBJ2-1; 11 nucleotides match TRBD2. V shed 5 bases, J shed 2 bases, and the junction held 2 bases outside the gene matches. Per germline, CDR1 MRHNA and CDR2 SNTAGT. The CDR3 is 15 amino acids.

The chain links TRBV11-3 to TRBJ2-6, with a tentative D call TRBD2 (6 bases). Germline CDR1 SGHNT, CDR2 YENEEA. Trimming shortened V by 1 base and J by 0 bases, and 19 bases separated the two germline ends. The CDR3 covers 20 residues. Here the CDR3 DNA reads TGTGCCAGCAGCTTAGTGAAAGCGGGCCTCATATACTCTGGGGCCAACGTCCTGACTTTC. Its protein product is CASSLVKAGLIYSGANVLTF.

The table lists this clone with a few counts. J is TRBJ2-7 and V is TRBV6-1; no clear D gene. The length of the CDR3 is 16 residues. Germline V gene sequence: CDR1 MNHNS, CDR2 SASEGT. V lost 2 bases, J lost 2 bases, and 16 bases lay in between. The CDR3 DNA follows: TGTGCCAGCAGTGAAAAACCCGGGTCCGACGCCTACGAGCAGTACTTC. It is translated as CASSEKPGSDAYEQYF.

V is TRBV2 and J is TRBJ1-1, with a possible D match to TRBD1 (5 bases). The CDR3 is made up of 12 amino acids. V lost 2 bases and J lost 11, with 12 bases in between. Germline V gene data show CDR1 as SNHLY and CDR2 as FYNNEI. This CDR3 reads CASSESGARAFF. The CDR3 DNA reads TGTGCCAGCAGTGAATCCGGGGCGAGGGCTTTCTTT.

This clone was counted between two and nine times. The CDR3 DNA reads TGTGCCAGTAGTAGCCGGGGCAATCAGCCCCAGCATTTT. Amino acids: CASSSRGNQPQHF. This chain joins TRBV19 and TRBJ1-5; unclear D gene. In germline, CDR1 is LNHDA, CDR2 SQIVND (reference sequence). This CDR3 is built from 13 residues. Between the trimmed V and J ends, which lost 4 bases and 2 bases, there was a span of 6 bases.

The V and J genes are TRBV5-1 and TRBJ1-6, with 7 bases fitting TRBD1. Per germline, CDR1 SGHRS and CDR2 YFSETQ. With 4 bases clipped from V and 2 bases from J, the junction kept 3 bases outside the gene matches. CDR3 length: 15 residues. This chain's CDR3 is CASSPQGTYNSPLHF. DNA for the CDR3: TGCGCCAGCAGCCCACAGGGGACCTATAATTCACCCCTCCACTTT.

The V and J genes are TRBV30 and TRBJ2-1, with D perhaps matching TRBD2 (6 bases). The CDR3 extends over 11 amino acids. Per germline, CDR1 GTSNPN and CDR2 SVGIG (reference sequence). V was clipped by 0 bases and J by 13 bases, with 10 bases between them. The chain's CDR3 is CAWSVLGLQFF. CDR3 DNA sequence: TGTGCCTGGAGTGTACTGGGACTTCAGTTCTTC.

This chain joins TRBV5-1 and TRBJ2-7; D perhaps matches TRBD2 (7 bases). This CDR3 has 16 amino acids. Germline V gene data show CDR1 as SGHRS and CDR2 as YFSETQ. The V end was cut by 4 bases, the J end by 3 bases, with 20 bases between. The DNA of the CDR3 is TGCGCCAGCAGCCGGAGGGGGGGGGCTACGCACTACGAGCAGTACTTC. It codes for CASSRRGGATHYEQYF.